This T cell receptor beta chain is drawn from a study of CD8+ T cells in alopecia areata. The overall study: In an open-label trial, patients got 5 to 10 mg tofacitinib twice daily. Tofacitinib treatment spanned 6 to 18 months, with 6 months off drug afterward. Affected scalp percentage gauged treated patients' severity.

In germline, CDR1 is MNHEY, CDR2 SMNVEV (reference sequence). With 6 bases removed from V and 2 bases from J, the gap between germline ends came to 13 bases. The CDR3 covers 14 residues. Once RNA had been extracted, it was reverse transcribed into cDNA to act as the sequencing template. The repertoire was sequenced with immunoSEQ multiplex PCR; TCRdb's copy has only in-frame clones and lacks some. The sample includes about 190,000 clones, 50% to 60% seen only once; the top ten take roughly 0.67%. Sample treatment: oral pan-JAK inhibitor, 5-10 mg twice daily. This clone was counted a single time. This TCR derives from a human donor with alopecia areata. The source material was CD4+ T cells sorted from blood, sampled at week 4, from a patient treated with tofacitinib. The chain uses TRBV27 and TRBJ1-1, with D possibly being TRBD1 (5 bases). Here the CDR3 reads CASRFRGDNTEAFF. CDR3 sequence (DNA): TGTGCCAGCAGGTTTAGGGGCGACAACACTGAAGCTTTCTTT.